This TCR beta chain was obtained from a study of CD8+ T cells in alopecia areata. After removal of 2 bases from V and 1 base from J, the junction contained 10 bases not matched to a gene. CDR1 and CDR2 (germline): MNHNS, SASEGT. The CDR3 is 18 amino acids. Study-wide results and limits: Normal scalp showed lower clonality than lesional scalp, especially alopecia totalis/universalis. Sequencing of scalp samples also includes resident alphabeta T cells from normal skin. TCR sharing was clearer in mice than between patients, perhaps partly owing to patient HLA diversity.

Remarks on this clone: Its antigen is not known.

RNA was isolated and reverse transcribed to cDNA, the sequencing template. Clones were sequenced by immunoSEQ multiplex PCR, and TCRdb holds only the in-frame ones, with some missing. The table has a few hundred thousand clones, roughly three fifths seen once. Input material: CD8+ T cells sorted from blood. The TCR sequence derives from a human donor in good health. The chain joins TRBV6-1 to TRBJ1-3, with TRBD1 matching over 8 bases. The CDR3 region has the DNA TGTGCCAGCAGTGAACAGGGGGCTATGGCGTCTTCTGGAAACACCATATATTTT. Protein sequence: CASSEQGAMASSGNTIYF.